In this sample, the clone carrying this TCR beta chain turned up once. What it recognizes is unknown. The protocol was immunoSEQ multiplex PCR, while the TCRdb copy is restricted to in-frame clones and leaves out a portion. The profile shows 130,000 to 150,000 clones, 85% to 95% of them singletons. This sample is part of a study of T cell responses to AZD1222 COVID-19 vaccine. Study results and caveats: In the spike-specific TCR repertoire, nearly half reportedly target unmutated variant regions. In a largely white British group with more females than males, clonal diversity was possibly underestimated.

The CDR3 consists of 14 residues. Germline CDR1 and CDR2: KGHSH and LQKENI. V was clipped by 0 bases and J by 9 bases; unmatched bases: 2. Sample: peripheral blood, taken on day 0 of MenACWY control vaccination. This receptor was identified in an adult in good health. V usage is TRBV18 and J usage is TRBJ1-6, with 7 bases aligning to TRBD1. The CDR3 DNA reads as TGTGCCAGCTCACCACCAGGGGGCAGTTCACCCCTCCACTTT. This sequence encodes CASSPPGGSSPLHF.